This TCR beta chain was profiled in a study of T cells in Graves' hyperthyroidism and ophthalmopathy. The trim removed 0 bases at V and 4 bases at J, leaving 11 bases unmatched. The germline V gene encodes CDR1 SGDLS and CDR2 YYNGEE. The CDR3 extends over 18 amino acids. The PBMCs studied were ones that came from 8.5 to 10 ml fresh peripheral blood. Amplified TCR beta CDR3 regions derived from RNA transcripts. The study used the HTBI primer set for a first-round RT-PCR of the TCR CDR3. From the multiplex PCR reads, TCRdb called clonotypes with MiXCR, one entry per CDR3 protein. In the table there are over 350,000 distinct CDR3 sequences, under 20% of which are singletons.

This rearrangement joins TRBV9 to TRBJ2-1; 9 bases are shared with TRBD1. Specimen: blood. This TCR came from a man younger than 30 with Graves' ophthalmopathy. In nucleotides, the CDR3 is TGTGCCAGCAGCGTAGGGGGAACAGGGGGCTTAGCGTACAATGAGCAGTTCTTC. Amino acids: CASSVGGTGGLAYNEQFF.